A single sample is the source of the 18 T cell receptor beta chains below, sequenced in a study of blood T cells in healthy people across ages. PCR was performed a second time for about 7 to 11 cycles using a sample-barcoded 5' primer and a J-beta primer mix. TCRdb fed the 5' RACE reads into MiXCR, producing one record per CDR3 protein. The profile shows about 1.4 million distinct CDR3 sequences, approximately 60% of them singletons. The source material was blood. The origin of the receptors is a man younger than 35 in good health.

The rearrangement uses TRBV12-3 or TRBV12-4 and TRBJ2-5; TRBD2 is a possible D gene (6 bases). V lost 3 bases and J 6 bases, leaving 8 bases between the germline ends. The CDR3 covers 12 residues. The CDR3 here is CASSFAGKTQYF. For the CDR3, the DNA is TGTGCCAGCAGTTTCGCGGGGAAGACCCAGTACTTC.

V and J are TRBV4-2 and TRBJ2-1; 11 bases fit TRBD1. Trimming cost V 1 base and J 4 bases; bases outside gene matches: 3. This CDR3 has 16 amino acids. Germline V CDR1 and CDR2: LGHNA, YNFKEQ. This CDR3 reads CASSQGTGGLYNEQFF. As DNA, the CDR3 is TGTGCCAGCAGCCAAGGGACAGGGGGCCTATACAATGAGCAGTTCTTC.

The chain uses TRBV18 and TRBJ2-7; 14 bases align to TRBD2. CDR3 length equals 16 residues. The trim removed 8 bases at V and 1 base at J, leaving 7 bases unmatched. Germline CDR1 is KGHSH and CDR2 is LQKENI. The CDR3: CASGGLAGEVSYEQYF. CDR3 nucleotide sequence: TGTGCCAGCGGGGGACTAGCGGGAGAGGTTTCCTACGAGCAGTACTTC.

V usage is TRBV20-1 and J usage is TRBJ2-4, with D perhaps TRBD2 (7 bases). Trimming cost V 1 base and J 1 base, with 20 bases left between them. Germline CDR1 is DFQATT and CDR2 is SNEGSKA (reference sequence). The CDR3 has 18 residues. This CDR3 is CSARVGGGSVLAKNIQYF. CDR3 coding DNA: TGCAGTGCTAGAGTGGGGGGGGGCTCCGTTTTGGCCAAAAACATTCAGTACTTC.

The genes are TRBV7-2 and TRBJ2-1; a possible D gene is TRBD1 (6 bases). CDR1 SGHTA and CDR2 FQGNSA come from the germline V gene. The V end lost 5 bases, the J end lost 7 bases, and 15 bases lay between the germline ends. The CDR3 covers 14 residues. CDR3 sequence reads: CASSKDRDINEQFF. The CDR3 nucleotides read TGTGCCAGCAGCAAAGACCGGGACATAAATGAGCAGTTCTTC. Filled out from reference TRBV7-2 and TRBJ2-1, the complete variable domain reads GAGVSQSPSNKVTEKGKDVELRCDPISGHTALYWYRQSLGQGLEFLIYFQGNSAPDKSGLPSDRFSAERTGGSVSTLTIQRTQQEDSAVYLCASSKDRDINEQFFGPGTRLTVL.

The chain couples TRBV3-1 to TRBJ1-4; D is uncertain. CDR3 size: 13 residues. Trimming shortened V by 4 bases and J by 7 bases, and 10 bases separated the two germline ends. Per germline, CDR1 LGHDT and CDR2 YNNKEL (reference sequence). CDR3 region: CASSPYGFEKLFF. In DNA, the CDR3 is TGTGCCAGCAGCCCATACGGTTTTGAAAAACTGTTTTTT. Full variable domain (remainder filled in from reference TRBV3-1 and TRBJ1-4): DTAVSQTPKYLVTQMGNDKSIKCEQNLGHDTMYWYKQDSKKFLKIMFSYNNKELIINETVPNRFSPKSPDKAHLNLHINSLELGDSAVYFCASSPYGFEKLFFGSGTQLSVL.

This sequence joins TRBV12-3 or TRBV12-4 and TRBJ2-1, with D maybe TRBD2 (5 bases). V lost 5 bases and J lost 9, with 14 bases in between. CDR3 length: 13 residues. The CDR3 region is CASSVGPSTEQFF. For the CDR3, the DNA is TGTGCCAGCAGTGTAGGTCCTAGCACTGAGCAGTTCTTC.

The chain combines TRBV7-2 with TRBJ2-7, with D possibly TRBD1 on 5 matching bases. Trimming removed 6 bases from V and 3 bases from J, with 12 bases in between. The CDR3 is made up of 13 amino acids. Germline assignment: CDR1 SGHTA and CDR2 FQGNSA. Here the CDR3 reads CASRSGQYYEQYF. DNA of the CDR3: TGTGCCAGCAGGAGTGGACAATACTACGAGCAGTACTTC. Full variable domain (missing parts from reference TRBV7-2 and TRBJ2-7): GAGVSQSPSNKVTEKGKDVELRCDPISGHTALYWYRQSLGQGLEFLIYFQGNSAPDKSGLPSDRFSAERTGGSVSTLTIQRTQQEDSAVYLCASRSGQYYEQYFGPGTRLTVT.

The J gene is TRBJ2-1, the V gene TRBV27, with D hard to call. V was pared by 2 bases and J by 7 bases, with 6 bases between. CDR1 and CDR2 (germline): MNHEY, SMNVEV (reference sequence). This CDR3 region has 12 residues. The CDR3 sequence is CASSLNTNEQFF. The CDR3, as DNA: TGTGCCAGCAGTTTAAACACAAATGAGCAGTTCTTC.

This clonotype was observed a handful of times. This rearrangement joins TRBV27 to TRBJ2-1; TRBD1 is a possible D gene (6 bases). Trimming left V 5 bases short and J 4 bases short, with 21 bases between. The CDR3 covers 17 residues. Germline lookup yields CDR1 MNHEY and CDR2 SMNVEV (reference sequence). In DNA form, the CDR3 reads TGTGCCAGCAGTCCGGACAGTTTCTCATCACGGTACAATGAGCAGTTCTTC. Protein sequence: CASSPDSFSSRYNEQFF.

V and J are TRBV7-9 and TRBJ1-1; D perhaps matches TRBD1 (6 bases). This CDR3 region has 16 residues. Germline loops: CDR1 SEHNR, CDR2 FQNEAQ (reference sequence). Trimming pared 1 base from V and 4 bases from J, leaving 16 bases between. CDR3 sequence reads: CASSLGGQPGATEAFF. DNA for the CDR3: TGTGCCAGCAGCTTAGGCGGCCAACCAGGGGCCACTGAAGCTTTCTTT.

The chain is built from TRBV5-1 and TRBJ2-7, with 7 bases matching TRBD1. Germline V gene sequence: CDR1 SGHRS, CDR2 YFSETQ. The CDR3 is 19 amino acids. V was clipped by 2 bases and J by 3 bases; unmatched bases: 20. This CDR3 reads CASSFLPWRPQGYSYEQYF. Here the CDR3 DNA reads TGCGCCAGCAGCTTTTTGCCATGGAGACCACAGGGGTATAGCTACGAGCAGTACTTC.

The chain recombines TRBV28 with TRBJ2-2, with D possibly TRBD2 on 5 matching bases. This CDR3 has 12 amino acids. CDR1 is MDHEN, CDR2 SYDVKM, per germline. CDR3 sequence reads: CHSRGNTGELFF. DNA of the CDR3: TGTCATTCACGGGGTAACACCGGGGAGCTGTTTTTT.

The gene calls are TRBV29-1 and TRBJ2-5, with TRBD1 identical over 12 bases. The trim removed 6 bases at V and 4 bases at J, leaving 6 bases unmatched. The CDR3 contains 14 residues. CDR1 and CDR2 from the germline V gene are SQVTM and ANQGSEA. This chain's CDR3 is CSVGTGGRGETQYF. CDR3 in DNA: TGCAGCGTCGGGACAGGGGGCAGAGGAGAGACCCAGTACTTC.

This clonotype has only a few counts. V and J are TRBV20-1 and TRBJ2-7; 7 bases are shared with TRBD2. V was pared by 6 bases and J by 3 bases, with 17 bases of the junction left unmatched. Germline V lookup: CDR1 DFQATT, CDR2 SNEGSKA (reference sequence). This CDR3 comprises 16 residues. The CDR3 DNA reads TGCAGTGCCAACCCCCCAGGAGCGGGGAAAATCTACGAGCAGTACTTC. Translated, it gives CSANPPGAGKIYEQYF.

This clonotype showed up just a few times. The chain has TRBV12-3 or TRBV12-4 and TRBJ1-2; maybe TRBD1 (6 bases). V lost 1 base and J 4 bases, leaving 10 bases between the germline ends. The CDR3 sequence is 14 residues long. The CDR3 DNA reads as TGTGCCAGCAGTTTAGGGGACATTGGCTATGGCTACACCTTC. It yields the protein CASSLGDIGYGYTF.

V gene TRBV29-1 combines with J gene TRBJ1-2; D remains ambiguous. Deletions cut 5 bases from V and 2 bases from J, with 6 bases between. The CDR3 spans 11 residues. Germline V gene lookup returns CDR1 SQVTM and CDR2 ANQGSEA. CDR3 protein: CSVIKNYGYTF. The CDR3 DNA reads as TGCAGCGTTATTAAGAACTATGGCTACACCTTC. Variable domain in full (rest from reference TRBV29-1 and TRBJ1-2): SAVISQKPSRDICQRGTSLTIQCQVDSQVTMMFWYRQQPGQSLTLIATANQGSEATYESGFVIDKFPISRPNLTFSTLTVSNMSPEDSSIYLCSVIKNYGYTFGSGTRLTVV.

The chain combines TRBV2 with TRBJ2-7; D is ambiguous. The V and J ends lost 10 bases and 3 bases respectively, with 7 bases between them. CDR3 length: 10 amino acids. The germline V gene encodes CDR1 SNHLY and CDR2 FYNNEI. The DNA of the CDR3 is TGTGCCACGGGTTTCTACGAGCAGTACTTC. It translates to CATGFYEQYF.